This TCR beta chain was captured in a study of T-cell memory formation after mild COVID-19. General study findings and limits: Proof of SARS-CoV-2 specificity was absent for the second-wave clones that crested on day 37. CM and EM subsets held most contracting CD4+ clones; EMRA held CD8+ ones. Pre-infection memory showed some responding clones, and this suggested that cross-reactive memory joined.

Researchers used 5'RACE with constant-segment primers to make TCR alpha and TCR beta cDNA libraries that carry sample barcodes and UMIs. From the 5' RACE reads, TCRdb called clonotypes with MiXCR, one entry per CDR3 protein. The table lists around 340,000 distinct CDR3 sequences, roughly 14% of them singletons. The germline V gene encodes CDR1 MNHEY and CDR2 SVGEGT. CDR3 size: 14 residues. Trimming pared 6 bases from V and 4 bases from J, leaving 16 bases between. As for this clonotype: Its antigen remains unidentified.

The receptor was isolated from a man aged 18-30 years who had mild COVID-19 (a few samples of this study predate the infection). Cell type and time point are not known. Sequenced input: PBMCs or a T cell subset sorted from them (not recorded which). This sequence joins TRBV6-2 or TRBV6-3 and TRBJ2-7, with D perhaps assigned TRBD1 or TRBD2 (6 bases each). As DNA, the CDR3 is TGTGCCAGCAGGACAGGAGCGGGTTGGTACGAGCAGTACGTC. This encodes CASRTGAGWYEQYV.